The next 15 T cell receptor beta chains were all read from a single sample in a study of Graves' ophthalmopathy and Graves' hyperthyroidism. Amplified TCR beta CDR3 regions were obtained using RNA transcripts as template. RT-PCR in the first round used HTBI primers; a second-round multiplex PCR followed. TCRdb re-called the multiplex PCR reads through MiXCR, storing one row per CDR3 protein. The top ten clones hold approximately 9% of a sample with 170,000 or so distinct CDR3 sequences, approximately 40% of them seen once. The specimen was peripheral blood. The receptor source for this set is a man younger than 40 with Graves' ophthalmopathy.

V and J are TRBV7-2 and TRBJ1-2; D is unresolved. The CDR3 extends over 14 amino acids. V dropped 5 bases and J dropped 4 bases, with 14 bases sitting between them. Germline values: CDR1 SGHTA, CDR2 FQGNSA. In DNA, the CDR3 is TGTGCCAGCAGCGGGCAACGAGAGGCCTATGGCTACACCTTC. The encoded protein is CASSGQREAYGYTF.

The CDR3 reads CASSPGTSGTYQETQYF. In DNA form, the CDR3 reads TGTGCCAGCAGTCCCGGGACTAGCGGGACGTACCAAGAGACCCAGTACTTC. This chain links TRBV28 with TRBJ2-5, with 13 bases matching TRBD2. This CDR3 is 17 amino acids long. Germline trimming cut 5 bases from V and 0 bases from J; bases unmatched to any gene: 6. The V gene's germline CDR1 is MDHEN and CDR2 SYDVKM.

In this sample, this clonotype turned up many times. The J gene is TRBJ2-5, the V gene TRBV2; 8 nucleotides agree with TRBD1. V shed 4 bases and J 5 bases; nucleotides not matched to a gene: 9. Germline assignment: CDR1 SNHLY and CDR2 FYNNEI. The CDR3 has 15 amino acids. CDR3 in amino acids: CASSADRVKRETQYF. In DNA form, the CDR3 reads TGTGCCAGCAGTGCGGACAGGGTCAAGAGGGAGACCCAGTACTTC.

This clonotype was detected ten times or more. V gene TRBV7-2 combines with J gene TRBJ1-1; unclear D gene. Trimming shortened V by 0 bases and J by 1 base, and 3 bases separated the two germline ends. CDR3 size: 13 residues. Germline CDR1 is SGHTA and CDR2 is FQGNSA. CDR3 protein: CASSLAKNTEAFF. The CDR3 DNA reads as TGTGCCAGCAGCTTAGCCAAGAACACTGAAGCTTTCTTT.

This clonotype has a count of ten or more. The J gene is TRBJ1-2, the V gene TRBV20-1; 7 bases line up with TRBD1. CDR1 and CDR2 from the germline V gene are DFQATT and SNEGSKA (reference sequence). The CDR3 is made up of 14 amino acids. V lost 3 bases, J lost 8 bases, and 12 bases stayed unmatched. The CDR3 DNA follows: TGCAGTGCTAGCCCCCCGACAGGGTTGGGCGGCTACACCTTC. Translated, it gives CSASPPTGLGGYTF.

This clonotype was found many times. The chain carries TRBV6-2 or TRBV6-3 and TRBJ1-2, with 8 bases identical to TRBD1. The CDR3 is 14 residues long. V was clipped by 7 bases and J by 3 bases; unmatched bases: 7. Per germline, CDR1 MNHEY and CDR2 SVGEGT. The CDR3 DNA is TGTGCCAGCAAGTCTCAGGGGGCAGACTATGGCTACACCTTC. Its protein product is CASKSQGADYGYTF.

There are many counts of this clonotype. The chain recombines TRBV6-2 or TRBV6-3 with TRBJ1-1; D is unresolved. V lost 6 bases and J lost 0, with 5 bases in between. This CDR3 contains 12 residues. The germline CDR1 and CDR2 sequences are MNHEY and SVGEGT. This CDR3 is CASRELNTEAFF. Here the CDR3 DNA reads TGTGCCAGCAGGGAATTGAACACTGAAGCTTTCTTT.

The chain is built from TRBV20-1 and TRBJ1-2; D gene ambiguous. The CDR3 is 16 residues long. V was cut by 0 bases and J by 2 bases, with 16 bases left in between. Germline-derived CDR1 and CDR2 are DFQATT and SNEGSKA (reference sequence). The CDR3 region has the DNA TGCAGTGCTAGAGATGGGAGCGAGGGTATGAACTATGGCTACACCTTC. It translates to CSARDGSEGMNYGYTF.

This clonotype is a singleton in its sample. The CDR3 DNA reads TGTGCCAGCAGTTCCTCCGGACGGAAAGAGACCCAGTACTTC. Translating it yields CASSSSGRKETQYF. This chain joins TRBV6-2 or TRBV6-3 and TRBJ2-5; D unclear. The V and J ends lost 4 bases and 3 bases respectively, with 12 bases between them. Germline lookup yields CDR1 MNHEY and CDR2 SVGEGT. This CDR3 spans 14 amino acids.

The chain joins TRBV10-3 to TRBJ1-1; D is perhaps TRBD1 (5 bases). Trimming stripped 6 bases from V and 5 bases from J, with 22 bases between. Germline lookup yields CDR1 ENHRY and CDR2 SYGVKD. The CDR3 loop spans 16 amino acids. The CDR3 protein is CAIRRSGEGAGTEAFF. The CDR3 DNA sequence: TGTGCCATCAGGCGGTCAGGAGAAGGGGCTGGGACTGAAGCTTTCTTT.

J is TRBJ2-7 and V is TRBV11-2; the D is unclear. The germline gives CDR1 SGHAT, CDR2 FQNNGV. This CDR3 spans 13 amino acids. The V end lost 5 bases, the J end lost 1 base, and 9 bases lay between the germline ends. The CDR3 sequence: CASSRAGSYEQYF. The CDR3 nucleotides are TGTGCCAGCAGCCGCGCTGGATCCTACGAGCAGTACTTC.

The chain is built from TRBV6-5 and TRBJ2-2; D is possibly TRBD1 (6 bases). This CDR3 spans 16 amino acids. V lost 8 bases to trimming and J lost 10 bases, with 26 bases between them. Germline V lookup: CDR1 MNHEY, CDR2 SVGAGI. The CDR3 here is CASGYIGTPTPVELFF. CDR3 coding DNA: TGTGCCAGCGGCTACATAGGGACACCGACCCCAGTGGAGCTGTTTTTT.

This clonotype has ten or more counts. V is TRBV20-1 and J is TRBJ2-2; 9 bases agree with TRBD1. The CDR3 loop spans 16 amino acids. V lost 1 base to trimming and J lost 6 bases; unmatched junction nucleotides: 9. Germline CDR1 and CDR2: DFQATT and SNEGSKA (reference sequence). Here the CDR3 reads CSARARRTGDSGELFF. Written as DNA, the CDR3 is TGCAGTGCTAGAGCGCGTCGGACAGGGGACTCCGGGGAGCTGTTTTTT.

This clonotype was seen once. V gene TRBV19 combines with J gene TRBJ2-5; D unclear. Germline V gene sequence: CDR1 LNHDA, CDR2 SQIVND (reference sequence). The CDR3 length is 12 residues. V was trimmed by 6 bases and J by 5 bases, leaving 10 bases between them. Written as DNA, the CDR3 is TGTGCCAGTAGCGGGCCAAGGGAGACCCAGTACTTC. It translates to CASSGPRETQYF.

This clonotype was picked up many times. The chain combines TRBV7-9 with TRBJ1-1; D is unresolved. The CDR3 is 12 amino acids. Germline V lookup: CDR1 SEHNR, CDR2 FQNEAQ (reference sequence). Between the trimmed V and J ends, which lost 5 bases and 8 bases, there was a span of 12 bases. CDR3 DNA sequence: TGTGCCAGCAGCGCCGACACCTACGAAGCTTTCTTT. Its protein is CASSADTYEAFF. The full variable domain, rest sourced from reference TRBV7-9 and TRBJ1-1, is DTGVSQNPRHKITKRGQNVTFRCDPISEHNRLYWYRQTLGQGPEFLTYFQNEAQLEKSRLLSDRFSAERPKGSFSTLEIQRTEQGDSAMYLCASSADTYEAFFGQGTRLTVV.